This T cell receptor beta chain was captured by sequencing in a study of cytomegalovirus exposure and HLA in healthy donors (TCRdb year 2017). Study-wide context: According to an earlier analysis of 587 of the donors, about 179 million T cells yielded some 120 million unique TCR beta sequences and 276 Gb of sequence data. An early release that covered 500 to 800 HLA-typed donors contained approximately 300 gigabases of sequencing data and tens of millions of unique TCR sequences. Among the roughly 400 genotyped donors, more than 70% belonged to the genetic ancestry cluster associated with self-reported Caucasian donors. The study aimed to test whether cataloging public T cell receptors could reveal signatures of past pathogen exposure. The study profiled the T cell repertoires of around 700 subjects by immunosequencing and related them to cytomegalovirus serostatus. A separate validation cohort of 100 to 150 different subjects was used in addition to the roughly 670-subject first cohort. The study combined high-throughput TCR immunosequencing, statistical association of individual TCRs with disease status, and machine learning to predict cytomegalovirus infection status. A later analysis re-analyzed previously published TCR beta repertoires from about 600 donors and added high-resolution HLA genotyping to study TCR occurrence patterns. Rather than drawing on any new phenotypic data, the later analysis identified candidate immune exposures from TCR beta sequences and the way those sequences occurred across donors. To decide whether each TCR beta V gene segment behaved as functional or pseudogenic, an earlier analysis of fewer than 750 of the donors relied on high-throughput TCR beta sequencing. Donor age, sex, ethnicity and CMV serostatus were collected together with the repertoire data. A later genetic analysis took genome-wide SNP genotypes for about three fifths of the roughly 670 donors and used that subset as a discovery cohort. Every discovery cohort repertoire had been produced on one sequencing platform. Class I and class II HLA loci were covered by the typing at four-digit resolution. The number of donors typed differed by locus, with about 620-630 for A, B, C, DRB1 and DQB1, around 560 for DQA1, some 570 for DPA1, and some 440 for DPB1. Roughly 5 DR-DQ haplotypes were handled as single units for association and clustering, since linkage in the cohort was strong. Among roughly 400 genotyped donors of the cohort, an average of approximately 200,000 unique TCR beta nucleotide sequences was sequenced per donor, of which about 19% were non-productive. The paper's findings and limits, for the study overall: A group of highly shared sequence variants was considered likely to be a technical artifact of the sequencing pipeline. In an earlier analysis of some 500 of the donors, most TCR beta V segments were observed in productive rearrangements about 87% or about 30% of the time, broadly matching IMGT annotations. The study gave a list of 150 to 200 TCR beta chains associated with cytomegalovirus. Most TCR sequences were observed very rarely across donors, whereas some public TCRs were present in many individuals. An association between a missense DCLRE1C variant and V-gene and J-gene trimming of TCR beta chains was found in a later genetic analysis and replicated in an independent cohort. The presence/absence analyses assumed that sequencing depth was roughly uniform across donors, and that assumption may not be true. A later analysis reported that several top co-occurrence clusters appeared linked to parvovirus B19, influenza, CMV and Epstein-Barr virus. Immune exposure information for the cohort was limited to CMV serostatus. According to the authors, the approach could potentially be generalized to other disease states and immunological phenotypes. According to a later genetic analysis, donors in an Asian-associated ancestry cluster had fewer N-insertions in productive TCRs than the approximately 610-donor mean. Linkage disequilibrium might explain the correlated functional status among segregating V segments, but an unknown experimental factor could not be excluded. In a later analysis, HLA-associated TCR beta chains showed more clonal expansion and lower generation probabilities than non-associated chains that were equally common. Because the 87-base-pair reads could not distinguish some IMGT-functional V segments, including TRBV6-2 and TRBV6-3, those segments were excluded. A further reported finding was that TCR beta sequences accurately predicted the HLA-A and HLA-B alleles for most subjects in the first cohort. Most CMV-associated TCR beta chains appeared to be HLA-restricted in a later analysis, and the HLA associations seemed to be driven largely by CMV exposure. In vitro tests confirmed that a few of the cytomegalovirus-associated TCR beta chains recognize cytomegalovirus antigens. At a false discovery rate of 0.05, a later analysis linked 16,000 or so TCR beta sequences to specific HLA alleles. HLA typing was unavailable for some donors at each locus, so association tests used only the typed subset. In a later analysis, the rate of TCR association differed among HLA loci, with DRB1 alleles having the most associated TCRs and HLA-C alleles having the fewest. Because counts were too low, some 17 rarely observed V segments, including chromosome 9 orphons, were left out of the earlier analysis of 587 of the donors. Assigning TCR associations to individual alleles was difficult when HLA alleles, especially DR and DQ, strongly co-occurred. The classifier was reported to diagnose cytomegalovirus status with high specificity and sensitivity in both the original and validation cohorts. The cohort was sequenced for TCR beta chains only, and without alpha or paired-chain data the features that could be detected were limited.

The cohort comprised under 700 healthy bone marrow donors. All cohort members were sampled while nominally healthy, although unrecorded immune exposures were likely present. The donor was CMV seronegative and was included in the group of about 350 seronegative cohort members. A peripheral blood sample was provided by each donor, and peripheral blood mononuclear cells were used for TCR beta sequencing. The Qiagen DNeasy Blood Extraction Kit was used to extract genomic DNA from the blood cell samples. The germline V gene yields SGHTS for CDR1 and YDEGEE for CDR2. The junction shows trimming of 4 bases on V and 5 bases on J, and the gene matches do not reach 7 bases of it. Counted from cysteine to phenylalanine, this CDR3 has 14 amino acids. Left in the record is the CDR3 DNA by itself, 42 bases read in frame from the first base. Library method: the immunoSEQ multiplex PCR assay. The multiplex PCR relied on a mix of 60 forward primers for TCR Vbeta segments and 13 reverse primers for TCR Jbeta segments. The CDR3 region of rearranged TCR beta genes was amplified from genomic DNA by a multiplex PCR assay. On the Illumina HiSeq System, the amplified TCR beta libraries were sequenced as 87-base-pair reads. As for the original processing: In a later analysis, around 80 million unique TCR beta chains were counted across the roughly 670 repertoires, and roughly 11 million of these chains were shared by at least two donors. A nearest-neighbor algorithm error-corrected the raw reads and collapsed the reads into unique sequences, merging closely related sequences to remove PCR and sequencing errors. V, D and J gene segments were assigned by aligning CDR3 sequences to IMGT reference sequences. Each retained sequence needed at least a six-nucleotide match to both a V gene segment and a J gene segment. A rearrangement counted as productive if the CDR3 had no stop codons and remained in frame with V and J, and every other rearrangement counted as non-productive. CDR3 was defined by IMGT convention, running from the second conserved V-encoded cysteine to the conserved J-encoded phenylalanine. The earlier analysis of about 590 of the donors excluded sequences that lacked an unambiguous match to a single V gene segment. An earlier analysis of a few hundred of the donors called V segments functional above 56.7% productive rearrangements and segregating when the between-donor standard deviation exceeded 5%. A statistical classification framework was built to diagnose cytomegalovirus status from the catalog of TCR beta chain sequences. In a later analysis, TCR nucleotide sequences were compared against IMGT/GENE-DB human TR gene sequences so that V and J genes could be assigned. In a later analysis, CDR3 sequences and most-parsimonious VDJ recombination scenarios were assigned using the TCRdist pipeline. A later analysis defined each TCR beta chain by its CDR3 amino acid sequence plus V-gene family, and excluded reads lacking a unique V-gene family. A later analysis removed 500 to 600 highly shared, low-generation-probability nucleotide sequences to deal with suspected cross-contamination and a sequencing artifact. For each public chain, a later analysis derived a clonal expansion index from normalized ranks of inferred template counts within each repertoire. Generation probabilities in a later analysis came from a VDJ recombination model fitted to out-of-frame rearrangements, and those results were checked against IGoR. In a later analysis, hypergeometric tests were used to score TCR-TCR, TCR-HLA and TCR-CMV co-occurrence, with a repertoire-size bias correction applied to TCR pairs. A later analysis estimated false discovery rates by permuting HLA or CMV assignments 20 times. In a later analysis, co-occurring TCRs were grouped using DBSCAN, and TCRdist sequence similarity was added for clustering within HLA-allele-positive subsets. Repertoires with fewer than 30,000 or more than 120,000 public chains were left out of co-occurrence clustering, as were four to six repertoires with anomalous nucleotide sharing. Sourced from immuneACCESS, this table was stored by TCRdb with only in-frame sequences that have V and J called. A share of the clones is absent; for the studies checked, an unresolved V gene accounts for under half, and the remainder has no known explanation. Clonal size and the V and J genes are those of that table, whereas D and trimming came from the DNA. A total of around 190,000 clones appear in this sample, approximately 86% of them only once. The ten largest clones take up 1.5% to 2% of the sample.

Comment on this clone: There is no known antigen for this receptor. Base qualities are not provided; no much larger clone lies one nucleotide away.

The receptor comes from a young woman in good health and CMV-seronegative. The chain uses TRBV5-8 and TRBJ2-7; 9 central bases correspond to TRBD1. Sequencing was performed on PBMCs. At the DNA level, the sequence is TGTGCCAGCAGCCACGGGACAGGGAGAAACGAGCAGTACTTC. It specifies CASSHGTGRNEQYF.